These 5 T cell receptor beta chains originate from one sample sequenced in a study of CD4 T cells in relation to SARS-CoV-2 and coronaviruses. Data came from immunoSEQ multiplex PCR; TCRdb stores just in-frame clones and leaves some out. The sample records around 69,000 clones, about 94% being singletons. Before the COVID-19 pandemic, during about 2010-2018, CD4+ T cells were taken from unexposed donors. Sequenced input: naive CD4+ T cells from PBMCs. Subset specified: naive CD4+ T cells isolated by negative enrichment. These receptors all come from a human donor in good health.

The chain is built from TRBV6-5 and TRBJ1-6; 7 bases match TRBD1. J was trimmed by 4 bases and V by 5 bases; bases with no gene match: 2. This CDR3 is built from 14 residues. Germline V CDR1 and CDR2: MNHEY, SVGAGI. CDR3 loop: CASSLQGYNSPLHF. For the CDR3, the DNA is TGTGCCAGCAGTCTACAGGGGTATAATTCACCCCTCCACTTT.

Only one count was recorded for this clone. V and J are TRBV11-2 and TRBJ2-7; 10 bases fit TRBD2. With V trimmed by 5 bases and J by 3 bases, 19 bases remained unmatched. This CDR3 spans 19 amino acids. Per germline, CDR1 SGHAT and CDR2 FQNNGV. The CDR3 is CASSPREWLGASGSYEQYF. Written as DNA, the CDR3 is TGTGCCAGCAGCCCCCGGGAGTGGTTGGGGGCTAGCGGGAGCTACGAGCAGTACTTC.

V usage is TRBV15 and J usage is TRBJ2-7; D is tentatively TRBD1 or TRBD2 (5 bases each). The V gene's germline CDR1 is LNHNV and CDR2 YYDKDF (reference sequence). Trimming stripped 1 base from V and 3 bases from J, with 13 bases between. CDR3 length equals 15 residues. CDR3 coding DNA: TGTGCCACCAGCAGAGGACCCGGGGACGGCTACGAGCAGTACTTC. This sequence encodes CATSRGPGDGYEQYF.

The V call is TRBV27, the J call TRBJ1-1, with a weak D call TRBD1 (5 bases). CDR3 size: 15 residues. The germline V and J ends were trimmed by 6 bases and 0 bases, with 14 bases remaining between them. Looked up from germline, CDR1 is MNHEY and CDR2 is SMNVEV (reference sequence). This CDR3 reads CASRQGTLMNTEAFF. The CDR3 coding sequence is TGTGCCAGCAGGCAGGGCACGCTAATGAACACTGAAGCTTTCTTT.

The chain joins TRBV6-6 to TRBJ2-2, with 7 bases fitting TRBD2. Germline values: CDR1 MNHNY, CDR2 SVGAGI (reference sequence). V gave up 10 bases and J gave up 0 bases; unmatched junction bases: 5. This CDR3 region has 14 residues. CDR3 sequence (DNA): TGTGCCACGAAGCGGGACGCGAACACCGGGGAGCTGTTTTTT. It translates to CATKRDANTGELFF.